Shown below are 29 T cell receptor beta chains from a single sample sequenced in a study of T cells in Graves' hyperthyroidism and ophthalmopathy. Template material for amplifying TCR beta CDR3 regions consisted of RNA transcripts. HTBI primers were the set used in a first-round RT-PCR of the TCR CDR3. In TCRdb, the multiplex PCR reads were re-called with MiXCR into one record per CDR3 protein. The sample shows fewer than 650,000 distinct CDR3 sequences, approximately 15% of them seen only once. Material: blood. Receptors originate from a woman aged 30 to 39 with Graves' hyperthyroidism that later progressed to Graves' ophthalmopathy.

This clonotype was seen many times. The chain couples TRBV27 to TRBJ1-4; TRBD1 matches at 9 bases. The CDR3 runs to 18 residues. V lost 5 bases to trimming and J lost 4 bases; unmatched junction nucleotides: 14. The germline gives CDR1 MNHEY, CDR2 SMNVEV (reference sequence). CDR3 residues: CASSPGQGIHHGNEKLFF. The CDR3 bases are TGTGCCAGCAGTCCCGGACAGGGGATACATCATGGTAATGAAAAACTGTTTTTT.

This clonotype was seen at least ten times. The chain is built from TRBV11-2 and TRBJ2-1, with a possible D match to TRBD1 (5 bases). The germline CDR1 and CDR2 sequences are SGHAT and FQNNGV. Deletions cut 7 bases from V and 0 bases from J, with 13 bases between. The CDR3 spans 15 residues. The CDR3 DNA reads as TGTGCCAGCAACCTACAGGTGAGCTCCTACAATGAGCAGTTCTTC. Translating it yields CASNLQVSSYNEQFF. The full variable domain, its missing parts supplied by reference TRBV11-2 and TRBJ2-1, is EAGVAQSPRYKIIEKRQSVAFWCNPISGHATLYWYQQILGQGPKLLIQFQNNGVVDDSQLPKDRFSAERLKGVDSTLKIQPAKLEDSAVYLCASNLQVSSYNEQFFGPGTRLTVL.

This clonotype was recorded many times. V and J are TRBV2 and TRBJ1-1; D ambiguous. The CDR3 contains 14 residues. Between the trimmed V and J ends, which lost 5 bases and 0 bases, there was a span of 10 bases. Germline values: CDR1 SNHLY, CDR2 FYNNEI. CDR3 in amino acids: CASSTRTLNTEAFF. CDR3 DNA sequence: TGTGCCAGCAGTACAAGGACGTTGAACACTGAAGCTTTCTTT.

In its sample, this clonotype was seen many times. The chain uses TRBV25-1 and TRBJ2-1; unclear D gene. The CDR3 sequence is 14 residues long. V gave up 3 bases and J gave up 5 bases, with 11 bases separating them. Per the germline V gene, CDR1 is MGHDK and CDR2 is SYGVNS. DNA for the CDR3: TGTGCCAGCAGTGATTCCTCTCAGGACAATGAGCAGTTCTTC. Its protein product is CASSDSSQDNEQFF.

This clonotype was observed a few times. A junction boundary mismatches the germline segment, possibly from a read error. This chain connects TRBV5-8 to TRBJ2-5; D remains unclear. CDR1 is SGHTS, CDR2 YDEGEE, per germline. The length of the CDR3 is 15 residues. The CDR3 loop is CASSLENKYQETQYF. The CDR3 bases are TGCGCCAGCAGCCTAGAAAACAAGTACCAAGAGACCCAGTACTTC.

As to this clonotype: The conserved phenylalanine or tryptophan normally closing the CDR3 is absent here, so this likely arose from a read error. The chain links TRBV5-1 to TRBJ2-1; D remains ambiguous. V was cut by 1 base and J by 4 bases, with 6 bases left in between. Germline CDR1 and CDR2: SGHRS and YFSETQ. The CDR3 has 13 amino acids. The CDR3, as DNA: TGCGCCAGCAGCTTGTCGGAGTACAATGAGCAGTTCTAC. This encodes CASSLSEYNEQFY.

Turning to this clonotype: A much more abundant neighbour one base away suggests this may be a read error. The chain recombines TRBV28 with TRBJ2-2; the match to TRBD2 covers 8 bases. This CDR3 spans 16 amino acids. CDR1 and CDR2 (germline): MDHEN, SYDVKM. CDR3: CASLRGGLAKTGELFF. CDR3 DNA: TGTGCCAGCCTACGGGGGGGGTTGGCGAAGACCGGGGAGCTGTTTTTT.

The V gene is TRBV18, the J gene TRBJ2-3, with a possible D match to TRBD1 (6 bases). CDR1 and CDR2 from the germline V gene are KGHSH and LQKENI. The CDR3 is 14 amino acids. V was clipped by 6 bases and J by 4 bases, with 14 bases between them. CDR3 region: CASSTGTKPDTQYF. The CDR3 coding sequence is TGTGCCAGCTCGACCGGGACAAAACCAGATACGCAGTATTTT.

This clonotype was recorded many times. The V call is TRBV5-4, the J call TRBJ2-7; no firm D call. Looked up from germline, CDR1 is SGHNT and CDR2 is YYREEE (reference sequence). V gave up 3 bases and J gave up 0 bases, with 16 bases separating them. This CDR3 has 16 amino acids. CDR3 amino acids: CASSSKQHGPSYEQYF. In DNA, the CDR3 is TGTGCCAGCAGCTCAAAGCAACACGGACCCTCCTACGAGCAGTACTTC.

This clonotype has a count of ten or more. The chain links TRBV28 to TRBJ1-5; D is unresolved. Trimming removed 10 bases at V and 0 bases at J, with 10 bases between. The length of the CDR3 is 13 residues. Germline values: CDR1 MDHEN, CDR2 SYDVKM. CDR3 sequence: CATSTDSNQPQHF. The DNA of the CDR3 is TGTGCCACCTCCACAGATAGCAATCAGCCCCAGCATTTT.

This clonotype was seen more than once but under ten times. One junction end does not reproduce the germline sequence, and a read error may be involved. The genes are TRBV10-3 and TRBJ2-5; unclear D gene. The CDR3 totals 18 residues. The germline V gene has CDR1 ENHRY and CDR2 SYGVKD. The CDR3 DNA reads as TGTGCCACCAGTGAGTCGGACCCTAATAAACCGATTCAAGAGACCCAGTACTTC. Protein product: CATSESDPNKPIQETQYF.

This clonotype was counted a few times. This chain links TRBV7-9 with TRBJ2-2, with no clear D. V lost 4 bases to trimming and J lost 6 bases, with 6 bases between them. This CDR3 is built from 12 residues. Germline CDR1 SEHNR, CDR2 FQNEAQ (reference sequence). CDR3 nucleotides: TGTGCCAGCAGCTGGGTTGCCGGGGAGCTGTTTTTT. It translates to CASSWVAGELFF.

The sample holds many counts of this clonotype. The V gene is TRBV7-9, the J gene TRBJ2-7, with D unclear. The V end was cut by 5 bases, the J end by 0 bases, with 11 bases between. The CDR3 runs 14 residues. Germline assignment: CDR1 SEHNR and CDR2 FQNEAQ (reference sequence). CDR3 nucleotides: TGTGCCAGCAGCAGAGACGGACCCTCCTACGAGCAGTACTTC. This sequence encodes CASSRDGPSYEQYF. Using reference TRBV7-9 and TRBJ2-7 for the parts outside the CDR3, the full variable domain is DTGVSQNPRHKITKRGQNVTFRCDPISEHNRLYWYRQTLGQGPEFLTYFQNEAQLEKSRLLSDRFSAERPKGSFSTLEIQRTEQGDSAMYLCASSRDGPSYEQYFGPGTRLTVT.

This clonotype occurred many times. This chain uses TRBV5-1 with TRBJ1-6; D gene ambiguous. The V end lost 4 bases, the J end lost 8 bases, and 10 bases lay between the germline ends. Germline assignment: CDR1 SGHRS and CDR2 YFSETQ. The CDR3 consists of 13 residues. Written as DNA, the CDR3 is TGCGCCAGCAGCGAGGGAAGTTATTCACCCCTCCACTTT. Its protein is CASSEGSYSPLHF.

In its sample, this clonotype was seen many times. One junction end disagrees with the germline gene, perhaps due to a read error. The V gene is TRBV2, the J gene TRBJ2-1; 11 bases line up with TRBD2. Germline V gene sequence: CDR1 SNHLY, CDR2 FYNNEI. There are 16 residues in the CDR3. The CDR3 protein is CASSEMALAGGNERFF. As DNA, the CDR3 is TGTGCCAGCAGTGAAATGGCGCTAGCGGGGGGCAATGAGCGGTTCTTC.

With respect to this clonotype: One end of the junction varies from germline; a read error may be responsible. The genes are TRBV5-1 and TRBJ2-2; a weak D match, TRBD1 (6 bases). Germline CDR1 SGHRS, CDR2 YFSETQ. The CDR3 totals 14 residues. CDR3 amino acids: CAGSEGANTGELFF. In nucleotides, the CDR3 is TGCGCCGGCAGCGAGGGGGCGAACACCGGGGAGCTGTTTTTT.

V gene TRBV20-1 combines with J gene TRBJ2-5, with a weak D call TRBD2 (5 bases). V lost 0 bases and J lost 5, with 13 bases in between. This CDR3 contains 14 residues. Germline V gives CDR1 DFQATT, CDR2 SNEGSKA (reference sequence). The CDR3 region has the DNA TGCAGTGCTAGAGATATCGGGGTCCTTGAGACCCAGTACTTC. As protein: CSARDIGVLETQYF.

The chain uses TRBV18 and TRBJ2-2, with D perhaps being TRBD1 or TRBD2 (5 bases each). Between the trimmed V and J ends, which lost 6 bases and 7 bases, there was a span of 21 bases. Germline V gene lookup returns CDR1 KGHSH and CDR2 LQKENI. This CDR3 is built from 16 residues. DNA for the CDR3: TGTGCCAGCTCGCCGCTCCCGGGACGAACAAACGGGGAGCTGTTTTTT. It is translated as CASSPLPGRTNGELFF.

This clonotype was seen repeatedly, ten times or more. CDR3 residues: CASSPGTKYEQYF. CDR3 DNA: TGTGCCAGCAGTCCCGGGACGAAATACGAGCAGTACTTC. The rearrangement joins TRBV12-3 or TRBV12-4 to TRBJ2-7; D assignment may be TRBD1 or TRBD2 (5 bases each). V lost 5 bases and J lost 4, with 12 bases in between. The CDR3 sequence is 13 residues long.

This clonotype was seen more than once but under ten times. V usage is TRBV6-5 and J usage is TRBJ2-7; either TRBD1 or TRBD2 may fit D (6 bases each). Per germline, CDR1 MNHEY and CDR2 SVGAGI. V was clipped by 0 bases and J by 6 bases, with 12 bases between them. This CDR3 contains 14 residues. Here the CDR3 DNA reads TGTGCCAGCAGTTACTCGACTAAGGGGGGCGAGCAGTACTTC. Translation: CASSYSTKGGEQYF.

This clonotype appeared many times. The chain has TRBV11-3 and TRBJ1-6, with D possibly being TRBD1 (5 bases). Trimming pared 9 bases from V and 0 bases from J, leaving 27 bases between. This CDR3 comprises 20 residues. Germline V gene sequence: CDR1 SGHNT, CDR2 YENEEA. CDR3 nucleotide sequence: TGTGCCAGATTCCTAGGACGGGGGACCTCAGCGAGCTCCTATAATTCACCCCTCCACTTT. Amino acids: CARFLGRGTSASSYNSPLHF.

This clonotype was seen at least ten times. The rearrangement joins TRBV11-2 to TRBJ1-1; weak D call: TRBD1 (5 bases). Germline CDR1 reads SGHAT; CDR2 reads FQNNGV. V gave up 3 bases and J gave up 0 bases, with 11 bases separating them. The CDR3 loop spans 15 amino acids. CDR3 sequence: CASSFQDSMNTEAFF. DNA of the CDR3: TGTGCCAGCAGCTTCCAAGACAGCATGAACACTGAAGCTTTCTTT.

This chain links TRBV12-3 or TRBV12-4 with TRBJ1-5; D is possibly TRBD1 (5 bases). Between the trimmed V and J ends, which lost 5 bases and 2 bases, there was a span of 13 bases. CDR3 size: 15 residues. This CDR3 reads CASSNRRRGNQPQHF. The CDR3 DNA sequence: TGTGCCAGCAGTAACAGGAGGAGGGGCAATCAGCCCCAGCATTTT.

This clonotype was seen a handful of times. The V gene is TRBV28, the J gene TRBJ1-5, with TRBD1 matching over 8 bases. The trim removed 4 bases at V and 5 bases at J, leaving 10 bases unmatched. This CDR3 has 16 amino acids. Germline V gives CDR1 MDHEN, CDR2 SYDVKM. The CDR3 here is CASSSRTGNVDQPQHF. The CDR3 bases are TGTGCCAGCAGTTCTCGGACAGGGAATGTGGATCAGCCCCAGCATTTT.

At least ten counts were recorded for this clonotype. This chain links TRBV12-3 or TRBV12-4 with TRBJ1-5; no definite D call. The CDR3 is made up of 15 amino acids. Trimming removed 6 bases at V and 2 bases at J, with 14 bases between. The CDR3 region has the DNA TGTGCCAGCAGGGGCAGTTCCCAGGGCAATCAGCCCCAGCATTTT. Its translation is CASRGSSQGNQPQHF.

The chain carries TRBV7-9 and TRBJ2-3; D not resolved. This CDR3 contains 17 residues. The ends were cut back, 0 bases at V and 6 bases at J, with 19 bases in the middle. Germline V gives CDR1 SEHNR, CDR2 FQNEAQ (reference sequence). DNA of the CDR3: TGTGCCAGCAGCTTAGCCACAGCATGGCAAGTCACGGATACGCAGTATTTT. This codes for CASSLATAWQVTDTQYF. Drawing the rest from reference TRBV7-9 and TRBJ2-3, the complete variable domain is DTGVSQNPRHKITKRGQNVTFRCDPISEHNRLYWYRQTLGQGPEFLTYFQNEAQLEKSRLLSDRFSAERPKGSFSTLEIQRTEQGDSAMYLCASSLATAWQVTDTQYFGPGTRLTVL.

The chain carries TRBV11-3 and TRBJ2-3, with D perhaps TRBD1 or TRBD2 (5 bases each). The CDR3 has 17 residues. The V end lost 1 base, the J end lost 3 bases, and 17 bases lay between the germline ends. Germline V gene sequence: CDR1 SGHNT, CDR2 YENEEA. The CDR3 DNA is TGTGCCAGCAGCTTAGGGGGGAAGCCAACTGTTACAGATACGCAGTATTTT. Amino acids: CASSLGGKPTVTDTQYF. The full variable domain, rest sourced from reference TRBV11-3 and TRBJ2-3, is EAGVVQSPRYKIIEKKQPVAFWCNPISGHNTLYWYLQNLGQGPELLIRYENEEAVDDSQLPKDRFSAERLKGVDSTLKIQPAELGDSAVYLCASSLGGKPTVTDTQYFGPGTRLTVL.

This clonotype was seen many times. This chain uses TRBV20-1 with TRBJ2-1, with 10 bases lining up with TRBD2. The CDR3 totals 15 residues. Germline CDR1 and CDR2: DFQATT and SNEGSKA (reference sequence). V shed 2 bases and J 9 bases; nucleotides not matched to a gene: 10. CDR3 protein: CSARFSAGGLGEQFF. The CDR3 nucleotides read TGCAGTGCTAGATTCTCAGCGGGAGGGCTGGGTGAGCAGTTCTTC.

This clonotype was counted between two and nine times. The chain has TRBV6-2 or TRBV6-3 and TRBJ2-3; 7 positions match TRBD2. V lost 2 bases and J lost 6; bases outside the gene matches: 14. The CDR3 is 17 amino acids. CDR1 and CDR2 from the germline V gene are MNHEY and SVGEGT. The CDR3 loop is CASSYTPGLRPGDTQYF. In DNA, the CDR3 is TGTGCCAGCAGTTACACCCCGGGACTACGGCCCGGGGATACGCAGTATTTT.